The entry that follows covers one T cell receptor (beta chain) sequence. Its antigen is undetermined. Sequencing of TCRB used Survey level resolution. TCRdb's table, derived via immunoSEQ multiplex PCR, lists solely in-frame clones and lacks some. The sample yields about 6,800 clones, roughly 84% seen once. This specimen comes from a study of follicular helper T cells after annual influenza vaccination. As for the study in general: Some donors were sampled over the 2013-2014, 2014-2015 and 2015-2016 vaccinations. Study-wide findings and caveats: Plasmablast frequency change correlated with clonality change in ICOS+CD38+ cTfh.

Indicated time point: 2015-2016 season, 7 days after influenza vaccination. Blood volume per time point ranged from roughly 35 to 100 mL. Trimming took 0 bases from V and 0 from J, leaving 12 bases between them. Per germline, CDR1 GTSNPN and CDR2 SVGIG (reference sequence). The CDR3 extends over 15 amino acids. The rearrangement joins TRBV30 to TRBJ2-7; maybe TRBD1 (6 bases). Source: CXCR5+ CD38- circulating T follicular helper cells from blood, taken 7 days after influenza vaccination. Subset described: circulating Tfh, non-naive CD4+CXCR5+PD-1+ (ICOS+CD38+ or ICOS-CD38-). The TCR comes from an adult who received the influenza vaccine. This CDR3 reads CAWSVLDSLSYEQYF. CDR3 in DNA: TGTGCCTGGAGTGTTCTGGACAGCCTCTCCTACGAGCAGTACTTC.